Below, 19 T cell receptor beta chains from the same sample are listed, as sequenced in a study of Ad26.COV2.S vaccination and SARS-CoV-2 variants. The treatment is: approximately 18 received Ad26.COV2.S at low or high dose, single or two shots; several received placebo; per-sample allocation not given. It was on day 63 after the first vaccine or placebo injection that samples were taken. Data came from immunoSEQ multiplex PCR; TCRdb stores just in-frame clones and leaves some out. Of hundreds of thousands of clones detected, less than 90% appear once; the ten largest clones hold 6.4%. The specimen comprised peripheral blood, sampled in a trial of Ad26.COV2.S vaccine versus placebo. The source of these receptors is a person aged 18-60 years who received the Ad26.COV2.S COVID-19 vaccine or a placebo.

V is TRBV6-5 and J is TRBJ1-2, with TRBD1 matching 11 bases. The CDR3 spans 12 residues. The germline V gene has CDR1 MNHEY and CDR2 SVGAGI. With V trimmed by 7 bases and J by 8 bases, 3 bases remained unmatched. CDR3 sequence (DNA): TGTGCCAGCACCAGGACAGGGGGCGGCTACACCTTC. Translation: CASTRTGGGYTF.

CDR3 region: CAWSVRRQATGQPQHF. DNA for the CDR3: TGTGCCTGGAGTGTACGTCGGCAGGCGACGGGTCAGCCCCAGCATTTT. The chain uses TRBV30 and TRBJ1-5, with D unclear. V lost 0 bases to trimming and J lost 6 bases, with 18 bases between them. Germline V lookup: CDR1 GTSNPN, CDR2 SVGIG (reference sequence). The CDR3 totals 16 residues.

A note on this clone: Compared with germline, one end of the junction differs, possibly owing to a read error. V is TRBV3-1 (or the pseudogene TRBV3-2) and J is TRBJ2-7; TRBD2 is a possible D gene (6 bases). The germline gives CDR1 LGHDT, CDR2 YNNKEL (reference sequence). The CDR3 has 13 residues. The CDR3 nucleotides read TGTGCCAGCAGCCAAGACCCGGCGGGGACGCGTTCCTTC. It encodes CASSQDPAGTRSF.

The chain combines TRBV9 with TRBJ1-1; D unresolved. V was shortened by 3 bases and J by 2 bases, with 14 bases between the two germline ends. The germline V gene has CDR1 SGDLS and CDR2 YYNGEE. The CDR3 is 15 amino acids. The CDR3 loop is CASSAGITFNTEAFF. The CDR3 bases are TGTGCCAGCAGCGCCGGGATTACCTTTAACACTGAAGCTTTCTTT.

J is TRBJ1-2 and V is TRBV19; weak D call: TRBD1 (6 bases). The V gene lost 5 bases and the J gene lost 6 bases, with 10 bases spanning the gap. Germline CDR1 is LNHDA and CDR2 is SQIVND (reference sequence). The CDR3 spans 12 residues. The CDR3 sequence is CASSPYRDGYTF. The CDR3, as DNA: TGTGCCAGTAGTCCCTACAGGGATGGCTACACCTTC.

The rearrangement joins TRBV6-6 to TRBJ1-5; D may be TRBD1 (6 bases). This CDR3 has 14 residues. Trimming left V 5 bases short and J 4 bases short, with 12 bases between. Germline V gene data show CDR1 as MNHNY and CDR2 as SVGAGI (reference sequence). CDR3 loop: CASSRDILNQPQHF. DNA of the CDR3: TGTGCCAGCAGTCGGGACATTCTAAATCAGCCCCAGCATTTT.

The genes are TRBV7-3 and TRBJ2-3, with a weak D call TRBD1 (6 bases). This CDR3 is built from 14 residues. Per the germline V gene, CDR1 is SGHTA and CDR2 is FQGTGA. Trimming took off 3 bases at V and 1 base at J, with 8 bases between the two ends. The CDR3, as DNA: TGTGCCAGCAGCTTCGGGACACGCACAGATACGCAGTATTTT. It yields the protein CASSFGTRTDTQYF.

About this clone: The same CDR3 can be traced to other DNA sequences in this sample. CDR3: CASSLGGATNEKLFF. The CDR3 nucleotides are TGTGCCAGCAGTTTAGGGGGGGCAACTAATGAAAAACTGTTTTTT. The chain uses TRBV28 and TRBJ1-4; D is perhaps TRBD1 (5 bases). The V gene lost 2 bases and the J gene lost 0 bases, with 7 bases spanning the gap. This CDR3 spans 15 amino acids. Germline V CDR1 and CDR2: MDHEN, SYDVKM.

This clone has more than one count but fewer than ten. This chain uses TRBV6-5 with TRBJ1-6, with 9 bases aligning to TRBD1. The germline gives CDR1 MNHEY, CDR2 SVGAGI. This CDR3 has 12 amino acids. With 10 bases clipped from V and 10 bases from J, the junction kept 5 bases outside the gene matches. The CDR3 nucleotides read TGTGCCACTGGGACAGGGAGATCACCCCTCCACTTT. Its protein product is CATGTGRSPLHF.

The chain employs TRBV5-6 and TRBJ2-7; D is possibly TRBD1 (6 bases). Germline lookup yields CDR1 SGHDT and CDR2 YYEEEE. The CDR3 is 15 residues long. V shed 3 bases and J shed 3 bases, with 16 bases lying between them. The CDR3 protein is CASSSLVGQIYEQYF. The CDR3 DNA reads TGTGCCAGCAGCTCCCTCGTTGGACAGATCTACGAGCAGTACTTC.

The chain uses TRBV4-3 and TRBJ1-6; D uncertain. Germline values: CDR1 LGHNA, CDR2 YSLEER. Deletions cut 0 bases from V and 6 bases from J, with 9 bases between. CDR3 length: 15 amino acids. CDR3 sequence reads: CASSQDGTFNSPLHF. In DNA form, the CDR3 reads TGCGCCAGCAGCCAAGACGGAACCTTTAATTCACCCCTCCACTTT.

The chain links TRBV29-1 to TRBJ2-7; D is possibly TRBD2 (6 bases). V lost 6 bases, J lost 2 bases, and 14 bases lay in between. The CDR3 totals 13 residues. Germline CDR1 is SQVTM and CDR2 is ANQGSEA. In DNA, the CDR3 is TGCAGCGTCTTGACTAGTGCAACCTACGAGCAGTACTTC. Amino acids: CSVLTSATYEQYF.

The gene calls are TRBV4-3 and TRBJ2-1; 11 bases agree with TRBD2. The CDR3 spans 16 residues. Trimming removed 0 bases from V and 6 bases from J; junction bases left unmatched: 4. Germline CDR1 reads LGHNA; CDR2 reads YSLEER. The CDR3 loop is CASSQDTSGGVNEQFF. Here the CDR3 DNA reads TGCGCCAGCAGCCAAGACACTAGCGGGGGAGTCAATGAGCAGTTCTTC.

The gene calls are TRBV11-2 and TRBJ2-2, with D possibly matching TRBD1 (5 bases). The germline V and J ends were trimmed by 5 bases and 1 base, with 11 bases remaining between them. Looked up from germline, CDR1 is SGHAT and CDR2 is FQNNGV. This CDR3 is 15 amino acids long. The CDR3 DNA sequence: TGTGCCAGCAGCCAAGGACACCAGAACACCGGGGAGCTGTTTTTT. Its protein product is CASSQGHQNTGELFF.

The chain recombines TRBV6-6 with TRBJ1-1; perhaps TRBD1 as D (6 bases). The germline gives CDR1 MNHNY, CDR2 SVGAGI (reference sequence). Trimming shortened V by 10 bases and J by 4 bases, and 13 bases separated the two germline ends. The CDR3 is 12 residues long. The CDR3 loop is CATRQVGTEAFF. In DNA form, the CDR3 reads TGTGCCACGAGACAGGTGGGCACTGAAGCTTTCTTT.

V gene TRBV2 combines with J gene TRBJ2-7, with D perhaps TRBD1 or TRBD2 (6 bases each). There are 14 residues in the CDR3. From germline, CDR1 is SNHLY and CDR2 FYNNEI. Trimming left V 7 bases short and J 7 bases short, with 20 bases between. The DNA for the CDR3 is TGTGCCAGCACGACCGGGACACGGAGGGGGGAGCAGTACTTC. Translated: CASTTGTRRGEQYF. Using reference TRBV2 and TRBJ2-7 for the parts outside the CDR3, the full variable domain is EPEVTQTPSHQVTQMGQEVILRCVPISNHLYFYWYRQILGQKVEFLVSFYNNEISEKSEIFDDQFSVERPDGSNFTLKIRSTKLEDSAMYFCASTTGTRRGEQYFGPGTRLTVT.

The rearrangement uses TRBV11-3 and TRBJ2-2; TRBD1 is a possible D gene (5 bases). V shed 2 bases and J shed 0 bases, with 10 bases lying between them. Germline V lookup: CDR1 SGHNT, CDR2 YENEEA. This CDR3 has 16 residues. The CDR3 loop is CASSLSRGANTGELFF. CDR3 sequence (DNA): TGTGCCAGCAGCTTAAGTAGGGGCGCGAACACCGGGGAGCTGTTTTTT.

The V gene is TRBV9, the J gene TRBJ2-7; TRBD1 agrees at 11 bases. Germline V lookup: CDR1 SGDLS, CDR2 YYNGEE. V was clipped by 0 bases and J by 5 bases; unmatched bases: 4. The length of the CDR3 is 15 residues. The CDR3 nucleotides are TGTGCCAGCAGCGTAGTTGGACAGGGGGCAGACGAGCAGTACTTC. Its translation is CASSVVGQGADEQYF.

The CDR3 coding sequence is TGTGCCAGCAGTTTACTTGGGACAGGGGGTTTACAGCCCCAGCATTTT. It encodes CASSLLGTGGLQPQHF. V and J are TRBV27 and TRBJ1-5; 11 nucleotides line up with TRBD1. Germline V gene sequence: CDR1 MNHEY, CDR2 SMNVEV (reference sequence). Unmatched junction bases numbered 7, after V lost 2 bases and J lost 7 bases. This CDR3 comprises 16 residues.